This T cell receptor beta chain came from a study of early T cells in non-severe SARS-CoV-2 infection (dated by TCRdb to the early 2020s). Some background on the complete study: Because TCR sequencing was done on bulk RNA from unsorted whole blood, the alpha and beta chains could not be paired. Overall study outcomes, separate from this receptor: VDJdb matching was skewed toward anti-spike CD8 responses and likely underestimated virus-specific expansions by missing private and CD4 specificities.

In its sample, this clonotype was seen a few times. Which antigen it targets is not known. No quality values exist for individual bases; no much larger clone is one base distant. Via the germline V gene (reference sequence), CDR1 is SEHNR and CDR2 FQNEAQ. V loses 4 bases, J loses 3 bases, and the germline ends lie 15 bases apart. The CDR3 holds 16 amino acids from the cysteine to the phenylalanine. Just CDR3 DNA is preserved here, 48 bases in frame from base 1. Libraries were built with 5' RACE. The data were produced on a NextSeq 500. The TCR library protocol attached unique molecular identifiers to individual cDNA molecules to correct for sequencing error and PCR bias. Sequencing covered both TCR alpha and beta chains, and within each sample the abundances of alpha and beta sequences were tightly co-correlated. The original pipeline was this. Decombinator V4 was used to annotate TCR sequences for V gene, J gene and CDR3. TCRs were defined as expanded if a significant change between any two time points was detected under a Poisson model with p below 0.0001. Abundances of TCRs were expressed as counts per million after normalisation to the total number of TCRs sequenced in each sample. MAIT TCRs were defined by TRAV1-2 paired with TRAJ12, TRAJ20 or TRAJ33, and iNKT TCRs by TRAV10 paired with TRAJ18. VDJdb, accessed on 1 November 2021, was searched for TCRs annotated for CMV, EBV and SARS-CoV-2, and TCRs annotated for more than one antigen were excluded. In-frame beta chains were kept once TCRdb had trimmed the public reads at Q25 with fastp and called clones with MiXCR. CDR3 protein duplicates are merged, each entry listing the most common genes and DNA. These V and J calls are TCRdb output, not the study's own analysis. The sample table contains over 55,000 distinct CDR3 sequences; only one count was recorded for around 12% of them. The leading ten clones occupy 2.9% of the sample.

Set within a cohort of healthcare workers in London, UK, this nested case-control study involved weekly PCR testing of nasopharyngeal swabs along with blood sampling. Healthcare workers were recruited between 23 and 31 March 2020, during the week of the UK lockdown, and were followed weekly for up to about 16 weeks. Sequenced sample: whole blood. The source of this sequence is an adult who was a healthcare worker with PCR-confirmed SARS-CoV-2 infection or an uninfected control (not recorded which). The chain uses TRBV7-9 and TRBJ1-4; no confident D gene assignment can be made. This receptor has the CDR3 CASSSTNLGSNEKLFF. The sequenced DNA: TGTGCCAGCAGCTCCACCAACCTTGGATCTAATGAAAAACTGTTTTTT.